The rows below give T cell receptor beta chains drawn from one sample of a study of T cells expressing NK-cell markers. TCRdb re-called the 5' RACE reads; one entry per CDR3 protein, DNA not given. Here the sample table reports roughly 180,000 distinct CDR3 sequences. Sample: blood T cells: a sorted CD56 or NKG2C T cell subset, CD4+ or CD8+ T cells, or bulk PBMC T cells (not recorded which). The receptors stem from a woman between 18 and 75 years old in good health. The CDR3 runs from the conserved cysteine through the conserved F or W.

V	J	length	CDR3
TRBV5-1	TRBJ2-1	20	CASSLIGQGMNPLSYNEQFF
TRBV10-3	TRBJ2-3	17	CAIRSSLAGGTTDTQYF
TRBV2	TRBJ2-7	12	CASRTDTYEQYF
TRBV10-3	TRBJ2-2	16	CATGTRAGGGTGELFF
TRBV5-6	TRBJ2-2	16	CASSLWGTGGPGELFF
TRBV29-1	TRBJ2-2	17	CSVGTLLASANTGELFF
TRBV2	TRBJ2-2	20	CASRKYGLRLAGREAGELFF
TRBV11-2	TRBJ1-2	13	CASSFLTESGYTF
TRBV5-6	TRBJ2-1	15	CASSLLGTRLYEQFF
TRBV3-1	TRBJ2-5	15	CASRLAGERWETQYF
TRBV20-1	TRBJ2-7	13	CSASLGPPYEQYF
TRBV12-3/TRBV12-4	TRBJ2-5	15	CASRPIGGDQETQYF
TRBV10-3	TRBJ1-1	14	CAIMRGQANTEAFF
TRBV15	TRBJ1-4	14	CATSSGPRNEKLFF
TRBV7-3	TRBJ1-4	15	CASRPPTGPNEKLFF
TRBV3-1	TRBJ2-1	13	CASSPQPGNEQFF
TRBV5-5	TRBJ2-2	15	CASSLAGFNTGELFF
TRBV11-2	TRBJ2-2	13	CASSFKNTGELFF
TRBV20-1	TRBJ2-5	15	CSARESGTAQETQYF
TRBV29-1	TRBJ2-1	14	CSVEGTSGGSEQFF
TRBV24-1	TRBJ2-1	15	CATSDHGLHGDEQFF
TRBV27	TRBJ2-1	16	CASSEGTSGTYNEQFF